The rows below give T cell receptor beta chains drawn from one sample of a study of a mutant IDH1 vaccine in newly diagnosed glioma. Assay used: immunoSEQ multiplex PCR; TCRdb lists only in-frame clones, some missing. The table shows approximately 70,000 clones, with over 70% occurring only once. These receptors lack a known antigen. Sequences were derived from PBMCs, sampled from a glioma patient whose treatment included an IDH1 peptide vaccine. Receptors were obtained from a man between 18 and 29 years old with glioma. Each CDR3 is given with its conserved first and last residue. The D gene is left open where the match is weak. Rows give clone size only sometimes, using once, few, many, or a class for an expanded clone.

V gene	D gene	clone size	J gene	CDR3 protein	CDR3 DNA
TRBV2	-	few	TRBJ1-5	CASSPRGGSQPQHF	TGTGCCAGCAGTCCCCGGGGGGGCAGTCAGCCCCAGCATTTT
TRBV14	-	few	TRBJ2-7	CASSYAGASYEQYF	TGTGCCAGCAGCTACGCAGGAGCCTCCTACGAGCAGTACTTC
TRBV9	TRBD1	-	TRBJ2-1	CASSSDRDYNEQFF	TGTGCCAGCAGCTCTGACAGGGACTACAATGAGCAGTTCTTC
TRBV19	-	-	TRBJ1-2	CASSLPEDGSRLSGYTF	TGTGCCAGTAGTCTCCCGGAGGACGGATCCCGTCTGTCTGGCTACACCTTC
TRBV7-8	TRBD1	once	TRBJ1-2	CASSIRPGQYYGYTF	TGTGCCAGCAGTATACGGCCGGGACAGTACTATGGCTACACCTTC
TRBV4-1	-	few	TRBJ1-4	CASSQEEWGANEKLFF	TGCGCCAGCAGCCAAGAGGAATGGGGGGCTAATGAAAAACTGTTTTTT
TRBV15	TRBD1	-	TRBJ2-5	CATGPDRGPETQYF	TGTGCCACCGGCCCGGACAGGGGGCCTGAGACCCAGTACTTC
TRBV4-3	-	-	TRBJ2-6	CASSLGSGSGANVLTF	TGCGCCAGCAGCCTAGGGTCAGGCTCTGGGGCCAACGTCCTGACTTTC
TRBV19	-	-	TRBJ2-1	CASSMSGSYNEQFF	TGTGCCAGTAGTATGAGCGGGTCCTACAATGAGCAGTTCTTC
TRBV11-1	TRBD2	-	TRBJ2-2	CASSLVGLAGPNTGELFF	TGTGCCAGCAGCTTAGTTGGACTAGCGGGGCCTAACACCGGGGAGCTGTTTTTT
TRBV5-6	TRBD1	-	TRBJ2-1	CASSLYDRVYNEQFF	TGTGCCAGCAGCTTGTACGACAGGGTTTACAATGAGCAGTTCTTC
TRBV4-3	-	few	TRBJ1-1	CASSQDIQPEAFF	TGCGCCAGCAGCCAAGATATCCAGCCTGAAGCTTTCTTT
TRBV14	TRBD1	-	TRBJ1-2	CASSPGQINYGYTF	TGTGCCAGCAGCCCGGGACAGATTAACTATGGCTACACCTTC
TRBV7-9	TRBD1	few	TRBJ1-1	CASSLTGVSEAFF	TGTGCCAGCAGCTTAACAGGGGTCTCTGAAGCTTTCTTT
TRBV4-2	-	-	TRBJ2-7	CASSQDWTVPYEQYF	TGTGCCAGCAGCCAAGATTGGACGGTTCCCTACGAGCAGTACTTC
TRBV5-1	-	few	TRBJ1-1	CASSSTGSGTEAFF	TGCGCCAGCAGCTCAACAGGGTCGGGCACTGAAGCTTTCTTT
TRBV4-3	-	-	TRBJ1-2	CASSQDSRGRVGYGYTF	TGCGCCAGCAGCCAAGATTCTCGCGGCAGGGTTGGCTATGGCTACACCTTC
TRBV6-1	-	-	TRBJ1-5	CASSEAEHQPQHF	TGTGCCAGCAGTGAAGCGGAGCATCAGCCCCAGCATTTT
TRBV5-3	TRBD1	-	TRBJ1-5	CASPKTGRNQPQHF	TGTGCCAGCCCAAAGACAGGGCGGAATCAGCCCCAGCATTTT
TRBV7-2	-	-	TRBJ1-3	CASSLADSLGNTIYF	TGTGCCAGCAGCTTAGCCGACAGCCTTGGGAACACCATATATTTT